This TCR beta chain was identified during a study of shared clonotypes between healthy human individuals. Deletions cut 5 bases from V and 1 base from J, with 17 bases between. Per the germline V gene, CDR1 is SEHNR and CDR2 is FQNEAQ (reference sequence). The CDR3 totals 17 residues. Remarks on this clone: Its antigen is unknown.

The naive CD8 population came from CD45RO-negative cells selected for CCR7, without terminally differentiated effector memory CD45RA+ cells. The study, taken as a whole, reports: The diversity represented, both genetic and in exposure history, was limited by few donors.

The protocol was immunoSEQ multiplex PCR, while the TCRdb copy is restricted to in-frame clones and leaves out a portion. The repertoire consists of some 2.1 million clones, with 85% to 95% occurring once and the leading ten covering roughly 1%. Material for sequencing was naive CD8+ T cells sorted from blood. The receptor was derived from a man younger than 35 in good health. The chain has TRBV7-9 and TRBJ2-2; maybe TRBD2 (5 bases). CDR3 sequence: CASSAQTSGRNTGELFF. As DNA, the CDR3 is TGTGCCAGCAGCGCACAAACTAGTGGGAGGAACACCGGGGAGCTGTTTTTT.